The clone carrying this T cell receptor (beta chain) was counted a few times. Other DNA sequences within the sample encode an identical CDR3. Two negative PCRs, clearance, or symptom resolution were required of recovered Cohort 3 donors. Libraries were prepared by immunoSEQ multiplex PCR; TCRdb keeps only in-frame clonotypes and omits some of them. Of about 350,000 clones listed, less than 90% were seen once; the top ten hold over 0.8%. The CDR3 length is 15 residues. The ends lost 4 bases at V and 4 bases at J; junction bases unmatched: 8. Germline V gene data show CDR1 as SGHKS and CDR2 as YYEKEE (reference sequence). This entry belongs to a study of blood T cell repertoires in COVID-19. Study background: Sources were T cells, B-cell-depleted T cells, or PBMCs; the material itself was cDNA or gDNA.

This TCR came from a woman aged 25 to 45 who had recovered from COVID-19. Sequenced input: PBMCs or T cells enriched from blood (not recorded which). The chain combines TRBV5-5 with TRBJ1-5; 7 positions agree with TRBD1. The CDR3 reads CASSPRDSLNQPQHF. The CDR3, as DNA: TGTGCCAGCAGCCCGAGGGACAGCCTAAATCAGCCCCAGCATTTT.